The 13 T cell receptor beta chains in this list originate from one sample, sequenced in a study of cytotoxic CD8 clonotypes in ibrutinib-treated CLL. The data were produced by immunoSEQ multiplex PCR, yet TCRdb's version contains in-frame clones alone and is incomplete. Seen here are 50,000 to 65,000 clones, 57% observed once, and the top ten hold roughly 14%. Sequences were derived from PBMCs, sampled after 12 months of ibrutinib treatment. The source is a human donor with chronic lymphocytic leukemia.

The chain employs TRBV5-1 and TRBJ2-6, with a possible D match to TRBD2 (5 bases). This CDR3 is built from 15 residues. From germline, CDR1 is SGHRS and CDR2 YFSETQ. The V gene lost 2 bases and the J gene lost 2 bases, with 8 bases spanning the gap. The CDR3 region is CASSFSGTGANVLTF. In DNA, the CDR3 is TGCGCCAGCAGCTTCAGCGGCACTGGGGCCAACGTCCTGACTTTC. Using reference TRBV5-1 and TRBJ2-6 for the parts outside the CDR3, the full variable domain is KAGVTQTPRYLIKTRGQQVTLSCSPISGHRSVSWYQQTPGQGLQFLFEYFSETQRNKGNFPGRFSGRQFSNSRSEMNVSTLELGDSALYLCASSFSGTGANVLTFGAGSRLTVL.

The gene calls are TRBV7-2 and TRBJ2-3, with D uncertain. Germline V gives CDR1 SGHTA, CDR2 FQGNSA. This CDR3 contains 13 residues. V dropped 3 bases and J dropped 6 bases, with 10 bases sitting between them. CDR3 in amino acids: CASSLGNADTQYF. The CDR3 region has the DNA TGTGCCAGCAGCTTGGGAAATGCGGATACGCAGTATTTT.

This chain joins TRBV2 and TRBJ2-5; no reliable D call. V shed 5 bases and J shed 4 bases, with 17 bases lying between them. CDR1 and CDR2 from the germline V gene are SNHLY and FYNNEI. This CDR3 has 15 amino acids. This CDR3 is CASSSLTGPLETQYF. The CDR3 coding sequence is TGTGCCAGCAGTTCCTTGACGGGCCCCTTAGAGACCCAGTACTTC.

The chain links TRBV23-1 to TRBJ2-1, with D perhaps matching TRBD2 (5 bases). TRBV23-1 is known as an ORF, though its function is uncertain. The CDR3 contains 13 residues. The V gene lost 0 bases and the J gene lost 10 bases, with 10 bases spanning the gap. The CDR3 DNA sequence: TGCGCCAGCAGTCAATCGACTACAATCGAGCAGTTCTTC. Amino acid sequence: CASSQSTTIEQFF.

This chain joins TRBV7-8 and TRBJ2-3, with D maybe TRBD1 (6 bases). The CDR3 has 15 residues. Trimming removed 1 base from V and 2 bases from J, with 10 bases in between. Germline V CDR1 and CDR2: SGHVS, FQNEAQ. The CDR3 loop reads CASSLEGQNTDTQYF. CDR3 bases: TGTGCCAGCAGCTTAGAGGGACAAAACACAGATACGCAGTATTTT.

The chain joins TRBV5-1 to TRBJ2-7, with D perhaps TRBD2 (5 bases). This CDR3 is 15 amino acids long. Per germline, CDR1 SGHRS and CDR2 YFSETQ. V lost 4 bases, J lost 2 bases, and 16 bases lay in between. The CDR3 sequence: CASSPRSRVTYEQYF. The CDR3, as DNA: TGCGCCAGCAGCCCCCGCTCGAGGGTGACCTACGAGCAGTACTTC.

The chain uses TRBV7-9 and TRBJ2-1; a possible D gene is TRBD2 (6 bases). Germline lookup yields CDR1 SEHNR and CDR2 FQNEAQ (reference sequence). The CDR3 sequence is 16 residues long. V was shortened by 4 bases and J by 1 base, with 14 bases between the two germline ends. The CDR3 sequence is CASSSLATTSYNEQFF. DNA of the CDR3: TGTGCCAGCAGCTCCCTAGCGACGACTTCCTACAATGAGCAGTTCTTC.

The chain recombines TRBV15 with TRBJ1-2; perhaps TRBD1 as D (5 bases). The CDR3 covers 14 residues. V lost 1 base and J 8 bases, leaving 14 bases between the germline ends. CDR1 LNHNV and CDR2 YYDKDF come from the germline V gene (reference sequence). CDR3 amino acids: CATSRANEGEGYTF. The CDR3 coding sequence is TGTGCCACCAGCAGAGCTAATGAAGGGGAAGGCTACACCTTC.

This clone has only a few counts. The chain carries TRBV4-2 and TRBJ2-6; 9 bases are shared with TRBD1. From germline, CDR1 is LGHNA and CDR2 YNFKEQ. The J segment lost 0 bases and the V segment lost 3 bases, leaving 9 bases of the junction unmatched. The CDR3 totals 19 residues. As DNA, the CDR3 is TGTGCCAGCAGCCACCTTAGGGTGGGACAGGGCTCTGGGGCCAACGTCCTGACTTTC. It codes for CASSHLRVGQGSGANVLTF.

This clone came up a few times. J is TRBJ2-3 and V is TRBV9; 10 positions agree with TRBD2. Looked up from germline, CDR1 is SGDLS and CDR2 is YYNGEE. This CDR3 is 17 amino acids long. V lost 0 bases, J lost 0 bases, and 4 bases stayed unmatched. As DNA, the CDR3 is TGTGCCAGCAGCGTAGGGACTAGCGGCACAAGCACAGATACGCAGTATTTT. It translates to CASSVGTSGTSTDTQYF.

The J gene is TRBJ1-3, the V gene TRBV7-2; tentatively, D is TRBD1 (6 bases). Germline V CDR1 and CDR2: SGHTA, FQGNSA. The CDR3 is 15 amino acids. Trimming cost V 3 bases and J 4 bases, with 13 bases left between them. Written as DNA, the CDR3 is TGTGCCAGCAGCTTCTCCAGGACAGTCGGAAACACCATATATTTT. It codes for CASSFSRTVGNTIYF.

This clone occurred many times. This rearrangement joins TRBV5-5 to TRBJ2-2; D is ambiguous. Trimming stripped 0 bases from V and 1 base from J, with 4 bases between. Germline V gene sequence: CDR1 SGHKS, CDR2 YYEKEE (reference sequence). The CDR3 runs to 14 residues. CDR3: CASSLELNTGELFF. CDR3 bases: TGTGCCAGCAGCTTGGAACTGAACACCGGGGAGCTGTTTTTT.

J is TRBJ2-5 and V is TRBV5-5; 7 nucleotides agree with TRBD2. CDR3 length equals 16 residues. V dropped 2 bases and J dropped 1; count of bases not matched to a gene: 8. The V gene's germline CDR1 is SGHKS and CDR2 YYEKEE (reference sequence). The chain's CDR3 is CASSFQAGSFQETQYF. The CDR3 bases are TGTGCCAGCAGCTTCCAAGCGGGGTCTTTCCAAGAGACCCAGTACTTC.